The 3 T cell receptor beta chains given below trace back to one sample, sequenced in a study of OX40 agonist ivuxolimab in advanced cancers. Data came from immunoSEQ multiplex PCR; TCRdb stores just in-frame clones and leaves some out. The sample records approximately 70,000 clones, roughly 84% being singletons. The sequences come from CD4+ or CD8+ T cells sorted from blood, collected in a trial of the OX40 agonist ivuxolimab. These receptors came from an adult with an advanced solid tumor such as melanoma, head and neck, liver or kidney cancer.

The rearrangement links TRBV9 to TRBJ2-1, with 15 bases identical to TRBD2. Germline CDR1 is SGDLS and CDR2 is YYNGEE. The CDR3 extends over 18 amino acids. The V segment lost 4 bases and the J segment 1 base; nucleotides outside the gene matches: 6. The CDR3 sequence: CASSTAGTSGRSYNEQFF. The CDR3 nucleotides read TGTGCCAGCAGCACCGCCGGGACTAGCGGGAGGTCCTACAATGAGCAGTTCTTC.

CDR3 nucleotides: TGTGCCAGCAGCGCAGACTTTAGCTCCTACAATGAGCAGTTCTTC. It codes for CASSADFSSYNEQFF. This chain links TRBV9 with TRBJ2-1; D unclear. This CDR3 comprises 15 residues. V lost 3 bases and J 0 bases, leaving 10 bases between the germline ends. Germline V CDR1 and CDR2: SGDLS, YYNGEE.

The V and J genes are TRBV5-4 and TRBJ2-7; no clear D gene. Trimming shortened V by 3 bases and J by 1 base, and 11 bases separated the two germline ends. CDR1 is SGHNT, CDR2 YYREEE, per germline (reference sequence). CDR3 length: 14 residues. This CDR3 reads CASSSPETSYEQYF. The CDR3 DNA reads TGTGCCAGCAGCTCCCCCGAGACATCCTACGAGCAGTACTTC.